This T cell receptor beta chain was retrieved from a study of blood T cell repertoires in COVID-19. Study-level information: In each case, the material was cDNA or gDNA derived from T cells, B-cell-depleted T cells, or PBMCs.

CDR1 and CDR2 (germline): SEHNR, FQNEAQ (reference sequence). This CDR3 region has 14 residues. Trimming removed 0 bases from V and 6 bases from J, with 11 bases in between. The repertoire was sequenced with immunoSEQ multiplex PCR; TCRdb's copy has only in-frame clones and lacks some. Here the sample spans around 72,000 clones, less than 90% being singletons. The V and J genes are TRBV7-9 and TRBJ1-2; D uncertain. The sequenced sample consisted of peripheral blood. This clonotype was sampled from a woman aged 80 or over with acute or convalescent COVID-19. This chain's CDR3 is CASSLARASDGYTF. Written as DNA, the CDR3 is TGTGCCAGCAGCTTAGCGCGGGCGTCGGATGGCTACACCTTC.